Shown below are 27 T cell receptor beta chains from a single sample sequenced in a study of OX40 agonist ivuxolimab in advanced cancers. Using immunoSEQ multiplex PCR, the repertoire was profiled, and TCRdb retains in-frame clones only, with some absent. The sample consists of roughly 86,000 clones, about 89% of them appearing once. The sequenced sample was CD4+ or CD8+ T cells sorted from blood, obtained in a trial of the OX40 agonist ivuxolimab. These receptors were obtained from an adult with an advanced solid tumor such as melanoma, head and neck, liver or kidney cancer.

The chain employs TRBV5-4 and TRBJ2-3; 8 bases match TRBD2. The V gene end was trimmed by 0 bases and the J gene end by 7 bases; junction bases not matched to a gene: 7. Looked up from germline, CDR1 is SGHNT and CDR2 is YYREEE (reference sequence). The CDR3 runs 15 residues. The CDR3, as DNA: TGTGCCAGCAGCTTGGTCGGGGGGGCTATTTATACGCAGTATTTT. It specifies CASSLVGGAIYTQYF. The full variable domain, completed using reference TRBV5-4 and TRBJ2-3, is ETGVTQSPTHLIKTRGQQVTLRCSSQSGHNTVSWYQQALGQGPQFIFQYYREEENGRGNFPPRFSGLQFPNYSSELNVNALELDDSALYLCASSLVGGAIYTQYFGPGTRLTVL.

The V and J genes are TRBV6-1 and TRBJ1-5; 9 bases agree with TRBD1. CDR3 length equals 15 residues. Trimming at V came to 6 bases and at J to 0 bases, leaving 3 bases not matched to a gene. Germline CDR1 MNHNS, CDR2 SASEGT. In DNA form, the CDR3 reads TGTGCCAGCAGACTGACAGGGGGTAGCAATCAGCCCCAGCATTTT. This encodes CASRLTGGSNQPQHF.

The CDR3 DNA reads TGCGCCAGCAGCTCCGGGACTAGCGAGATCTACGAGCAGTACTTC. Translation: CASSSGTSEIYEQYF. The chain recombines TRBV4-1 with TRBJ2-7, with TRBD2 matching over 10 bases. Germline trimming cut 5 bases from V and 3 bases from J; bases unmatched to any gene: 7. The CDR3 is made up of 15 amino acids. Germline lookup yields CDR1 MGHRA and CDR2 YSYEKL.

This chain links TRBV7-2 with TRBJ1-1, with D unclear. Germline V gene lookup returns CDR1 SGHTA and CDR2 FQGNSA. This CDR3 is built from 13 residues. The ends were cut back, 5 bases at V and 0 bases at J, with 7 bases in the middle. This CDR3 is CASSVAMNTEAFF. CDR3 coding DNA: TGTGCCAGCAGCGTGGCGATGAACACTGAAGCTTTCTTT.

CDR3 in DNA: TGTGCCAGCAGTGATTCTCGGGGAAATGGCAATGAGCAGTTCTTC. Its translation: CASSDSRGNGNEQFF. The rearrangement links TRBV2 to TRBJ2-1, with D possibly TRBD2 on 5 matching bases. The CDR3 loop spans 15 amino acids. CDR1 and CDR2 (germline): SNHLY, FYNNEI. Trimming pared 3 bases from V and 6 bases from J, leaving 15 bases between.

The chain is built from TRBV7-2 and TRBJ2-3; perhaps D is TRBD1 or TRBD2 (5 bases each). Germline V gene sequence: CDR1 SGHTA, CDR2 FQGNSA. The CDR3 has 12 amino acids. V gave up 5 bases and J gave up 14 bases, with 17 bases separating them. In DNA, the CDR3 is TGTGCCAGCAGCGAGAGGGGCCAATCAAGGTATTTT. It codes for CASSERGQSRYF.

This chain uses TRBV4-2 with TRBJ2-3; tentatively, D is TRBD1 or TRBD2 (5 bases each). The CDR3 loop spans 13 amino acids. Trimming shortened V by 0 bases and J by 4 bases, and 5 bases separated the two germline ends. The V gene's germline CDR1 is LGHNA and CDR2 YNFKEQ. The CDR3 bases are TGTGCCAGCAGCCAAGAGGGGGCAGATACGCAGTATTTT. This gives the protein CASSQEGADTQYF.

The chain joins TRBV15 to TRBJ2-3; the match to TRBD2 covers 9 bases. The CDR3 loop spans 18 amino acids. Germline assignment: CDR1 LNHNV and CDR2 YYDKDF (reference sequence). V gave up 0 bases and J gave up 0 bases; unmatched junction bases: 7. The CDR3 is CATSRDRASGKSTDTQYF. The CDR3 coding sequence is TGTGCCACCAGCAGAGATCGGGCTAGCGGGAAGAGCACAGATACGCAGTATTTT.

V is TRBV6-4 and J is TRBJ2-3; D is unclear. Germline values: CDR1 MRHNA, CDR2 SNTAGT. The V end was cut by 4 bases, the J end by 0 bases, with 14 bases between. The CDR3 is made up of 16 amino acids. The CDR3 reads CASSAGLDDSTDTQYF. Written as DNA, the CDR3 is TGTGCCAGCAGTGCGGGTCTCGACGATAGCACAGATACGCAGTATTTT.

The chain combines TRBV28 with TRBJ2-4; 9 bases agree with TRBD1. The CDR3 totals 15 residues. V lost 5 bases to trimming and J lost 6 bases; unmatched junction nucleotides: 8. Germline values: CDR1 MDHEN, CDR2 SYDVKM. The CDR3 DNA sequence: TGTGCCAGCAGTCAACAAGGGACAGGGCGAAACATTCAGTACTTC. This encodes CASSQQGTGRNIQYF.

The rearrangement uses TRBV19 and TRBJ2-7; TRBD1 aligns across 7 bases. The CDR3 is 14 amino acids. CDR1 and CDR2 from the germline V gene are LNHDA and SQIVND (reference sequence). Trimming took 3 bases from V and 2 from J; bases not matched to a gene: 4. The CDR3 region is CASSIPGQPYEQYF. CDR3 bases: TGTGCCAGTAGTATTCCGGGACAGCCCTACGAGCAGTACTTC.

The rearrangement links TRBV6-1 to TRBJ2-7, with D maybe TRBD1 (6 bases). Trimming pared 6 bases from V and 1 base from J, leaving 16 bases between. Germline CDR1 is MNHNS and CDR2 is SASEGT. This CDR3 comprises 15 residues. The CDR3 DNA follows: TGTGCCAGCAGGAACAGTGGGGGCCTATCCTACGAGCAGTACTTC. Its translation is CASRNSGGLSYEQYF.

The V gene is TRBV5-6, the J gene TRBJ1-2; D unresolved. The germline CDR1 and CDR2 sequences are SGHDT and YYEEEE. CDR3 size: 13 residues. V was cut by 1 base and J by 4 bases, with 8 bases left in between. The CDR3 protein is CASSLSEGYGYTF. The CDR3 coding sequence is TGTGCCAGCAGCTTGTCGGAAGGCTATGGCTACACCTTC.

The genes are TRBV6-6 and TRBJ1-3; D is unresolved. Between the trimmed V and J ends, which lost 6 bases and 0 bases, there was a span of 12 bases. CDR3 length equals 15 residues. Germline V gene sequence: CDR1 MNHNY, CDR2 SVGAGI (reference sequence). The DNA of the CDR3 is TGTGCCAGCAGCCTGATGCTCGACTCTGGAAACACCATATATTTT. Translated, it gives CASSLMLDSGNTIYF.

The rearrangement links TRBV7-2 to TRBJ1-6; D ambiguous. This CDR3 is 15 amino acids long. Trimming took 1 base from V and 7 from J, leaving 11 bases between them. Germline V CDR1 and CDR2: SGHTA, FQGNSA. DNA for the CDR3: TGTGCCAGCAGCTTAGGTCGGAACCACAATTCACCCCTCCACTTT. It translates to CASSLGRNHNSPLHF.

The CDR3 bases are TGTGCCAGCATTCTAACCTCCGGGACTAGCGGGAGGGGTGAGCAGTTCTTC. Its protein product is CASILTSGTSGRGEQFF. The genes are TRBV7-8 and TRBJ2-1, with 16 bases identical to TRBD2. From germline, CDR1 is SGHVS and CDR2 FQNEAQ. CDR3 length equals 17 residues. V lost 7 bases, J lost 9 bases, and 12 bases stayed unmatched.

The rearrangement links TRBV5-5 to TRBJ2-7; maybe TRBD1 (5 bases). V was clipped by 2 bases and J by 5 bases, with 8 bases between them. The CDR3 extends over 12 amino acids. Germline V lookup: CDR1 SGHKS, CDR2 YYEKEE (reference sequence). This CDR3 reads CASSFWGDEQYF. As DNA, the CDR3 is TGTGCCAGCAGCTTTTGGGGCGACGAGCAGTACTTC.

The rearrangement uses TRBV4-2 and TRBJ1-2, with D uncertain. The CDR3 length is 15 residues. V lost 4 bases and J 4 bases, leaving 16 bases between the germline ends. Germline V gene data show CDR1 as LGHNA and CDR2 as YNFKEQ. DNA for the CDR3: TGTGCCAGCAGCCTTCCACGGAGCTCTCTCTATGGCTACACCTTC. Its translation: CASSLPRSSLYGYTF.

V is TRBV7-2 and J is TRBJ2-5; D gene uncertain. CDR1 is SGHTA and CDR2 is FQGNSA in the germline V gene. This CDR3 contains 14 residues. Trimming cost V 3 bases and J 2 bases, with 10 bases left between them. The CDR3 DNA follows: TGTGCCAGCAGCTTTTACTCCCGACAAGAGACCCAGTACTTC. Protein product: CASSFYSRQETQYF.

The V gene is TRBV6-5, the J gene TRBJ2-5; no definite D call. Germline values: CDR1 MNHEY, CDR2 SVGAGI. Trimming removed 6 bases at V and 7 bases at J, with 15 bases between. CDR3 size: 13 residues. The CDR3 coding sequence is TGTGCCAGCAGCCGGACCGCGCTGGGGACCCAGTACTTC. It is translated as CASSRTALGTQYF.

This chain links TRBV9 with TRBJ2-7; tentatively, D is TRBD2 (6 bases). This CDR3 comprises 14 residues. V was trimmed by 3 bases and J by 6 bases, leaving 16 bases between them. Looked up from germline, CDR1 is SGDLS and CDR2 is YYNGEE. CDR3 sequence: CASSAAYGGLEQYF. CDR3 sequence (DNA): TGTGCCAGCAGCGCAGCCTACGGGGGACTCGAGCAGTACTTC. The whole variable domain, remainder taken from reference TRBV9 and TRBJ2-7, is DSGVTQTPKHLITATGQRVTLRCSPRSGDLSVYWYQQSLDQGLQFLIQYYNGEERAKGNILERFSAQQFPDLHSELNLSSLELGDSALYFCASSAAYGGLEQYFGPGTRLTVT.

This chain uses TRBV21-1 with TRBJ2-6; the tabulated D call, TRBD1, remains unverified against the DNA. TRBV21-1 is a listed pseudogene. This CDR3 is built from 17 residues. CDR3: CARRRGQPKSGANVLTF. CDR3 coding DNA: TGTGCCAGGAGACGAGGACAGCCAAAGTCTGGGGCCAACGTCCTGACTTTC.

This rearrangement joins TRBV2 to TRBJ2-3, with 11 bases aligning to TRBD2. This CDR3 spans 17 amino acids. Looked up from germline, CDR1 is SNHLY and CDR2 is FYNNEI. The junction had 10 bases not matched to a gene; V was cut back by 3 bases and J by 5 bases. The CDR3 loop is CASSELSSGGYLDTQYF. DNA of the CDR3: TGTGCCAGCAGTGAGCTTTCTAGCGGGGGGTACCTAGATACGCAGTATTTT.

This chain connects TRBV5-6 to TRBJ1-4; no reliable D call. Trimming stripped 4 bases from V and 0 bases from J, with 10 bases between. The CDR3 runs 15 residues. Germline assignment: CDR1 SGHDT and CDR2 YYEEEE. The CDR3 nucleotides read TGTGCCAGCAGCCCCTCAGCTGCAACTAATGAAAAACTGTTTTTT. Translating it yields CASSPSAATNEKLFF.

The rearrangement uses TRBV2 and TRBJ2-1; no clear D gene. The V gene's germline CDR1 is SNHLY and CDR2 FYNNEI. Between the trimmed V and J ends, which lost 6 bases and 2 bases, there was a span of 11 bases. The CDR3 extends over 14 amino acids. In nucleotides, the CDR3 is TGTGCCAGCAGCGCCGACTGGGCCTACAATGAGCAGTTCTTC. This translates into CASSADWAYNEQFF.

This chain connects TRBV7-2 to TRBJ1-3; D is unresolved. The CDR3 sequence is 15 residues long. The V end lost 5 bases, the J end lost 0 bases, and 11 bases lay between the germline ends. Germline V gives CDR1 SGHTA, CDR2 FQGNSA. The CDR3 protein is CASSLWSSSGNTIYF. The CDR3 coding sequence is TGTGCCAGCAGCCTGTGGTCATCCTCTGGAAACACCATATATTTT.

The genes are TRBV5-4 and TRBJ2-1, with 12 bases aligning to TRBD1. The V segment lost 0 bases and the J segment 12 bases; nucleotides outside the gene matches: 13. Germline CDR1 and CDR2: SGHNT and YYREEE (reference sequence). The CDR3 consists of 17 residues. For the CDR3, the DNA is TGTGCCAGCAGCTTGGCCCCGGGACAGGGGGCATTTTATGGGCAGTTCTTC. Translated, it gives CASSLAPGQGAFYGQFF.